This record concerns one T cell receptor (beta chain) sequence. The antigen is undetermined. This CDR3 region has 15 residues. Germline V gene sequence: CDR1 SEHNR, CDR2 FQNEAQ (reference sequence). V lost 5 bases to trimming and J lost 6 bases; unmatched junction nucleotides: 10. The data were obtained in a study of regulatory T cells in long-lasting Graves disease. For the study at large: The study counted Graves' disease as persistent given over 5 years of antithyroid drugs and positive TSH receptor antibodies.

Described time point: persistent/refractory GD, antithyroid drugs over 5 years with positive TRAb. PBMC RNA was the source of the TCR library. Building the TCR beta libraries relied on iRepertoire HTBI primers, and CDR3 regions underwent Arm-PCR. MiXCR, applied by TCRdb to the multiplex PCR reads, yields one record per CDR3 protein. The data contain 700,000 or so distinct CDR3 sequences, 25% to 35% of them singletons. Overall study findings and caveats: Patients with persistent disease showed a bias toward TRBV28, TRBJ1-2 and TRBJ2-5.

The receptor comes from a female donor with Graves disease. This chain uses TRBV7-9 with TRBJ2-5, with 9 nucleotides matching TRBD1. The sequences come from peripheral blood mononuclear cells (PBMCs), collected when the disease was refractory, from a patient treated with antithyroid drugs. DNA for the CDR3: TGTGCCAGCAGCCGCCAAGGGACAGGGATTCAGACCCAGTACTTC. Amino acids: CASSRQGTGIQTQYF.